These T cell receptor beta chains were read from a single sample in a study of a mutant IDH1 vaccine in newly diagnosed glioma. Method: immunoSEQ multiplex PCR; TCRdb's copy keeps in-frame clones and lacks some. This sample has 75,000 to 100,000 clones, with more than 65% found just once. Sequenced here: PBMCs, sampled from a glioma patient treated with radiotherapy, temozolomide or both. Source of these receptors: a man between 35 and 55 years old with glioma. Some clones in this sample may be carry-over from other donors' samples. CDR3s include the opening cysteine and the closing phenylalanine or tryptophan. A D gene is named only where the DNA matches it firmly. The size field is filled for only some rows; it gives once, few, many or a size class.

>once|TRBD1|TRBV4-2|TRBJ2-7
CASSQGTGPILF
TGTGCCAGCAGCCAAGGGACAGGGCCCATTCTCTTC
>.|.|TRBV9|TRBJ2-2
CASSVEGGGITGELFF
TGTGCCAGCAGCGTAGAAGGGGGGGGGATCACCGGGGAGCTGTTTTTT
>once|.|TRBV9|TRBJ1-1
CASSVRGPNTEAFF
TGTGCCAGCAGCGTCCGGGGGCCGAACACTGAAGCTTTCTTT
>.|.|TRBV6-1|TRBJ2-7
CASSGTLITYEQYF
TGTGCCAGCAGCGGGACACTGATCACCTACGAGCAGTACTTC
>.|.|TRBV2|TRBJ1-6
CASSEPSSYNSPLHF
TGTGCCAGCAGTGAACCGAGCTCCTATAATTCACCCCTCCACTTT
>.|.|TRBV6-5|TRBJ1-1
CASSYVGEGAEAFF
TGTGCCAGCAGTTATGTCGGGGAGGGGGCTGAAGCTTTCTTT
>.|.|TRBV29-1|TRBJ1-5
CSVAGDRNQPQHF
TGCAGCGTTGCCGGGGATAGGAATCAGCCCCAGCATTTT
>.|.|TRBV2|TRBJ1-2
CASSEGYGDYGYTF
TGTGCCAGCAGTGAAGGTTACGGGGACTATGGCTACACCTTC
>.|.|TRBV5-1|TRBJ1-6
CASSLSGQNNSPLHF
TGCGCCAGCAGCTTGAGTGGACAAAATAATTCACCCCTCCACTTT
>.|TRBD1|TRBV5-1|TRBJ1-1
CASSPTGGRTEAFF
TGCGCCAGCAGCCCAACAGGGGGCCGGACTGAAGCTTTCTTT
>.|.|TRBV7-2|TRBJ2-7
CASSPSGLHYEQYF
TGTGCCAGCAGCCCAAGCGGACTGCACTACGAGCAGTACTTC
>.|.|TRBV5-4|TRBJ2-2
CASSLGQGGSGELFF
TGTGCCAGCAGCTTGGGGCAGGGGGGTTCCGGGGAGCTGTTTTTT
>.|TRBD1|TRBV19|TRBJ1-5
CASIPPGGYGQPQHF
TGTGCCAGTATCCCCCCAGGGGGCTACGGTCAGCCCCAGCATTTT
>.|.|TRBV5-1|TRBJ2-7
CASSLEGTYEQYF
TGCGCCAGCAGCTTAGAGGGGACCTACGAGCAGTACTTC
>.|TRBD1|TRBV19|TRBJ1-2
CASGDRGRVGGYTF
TGTGCCAGTGGGGACAGGGGACGGGTAGGTGGCTACACCTTC
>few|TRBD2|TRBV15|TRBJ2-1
CATSRGRGGNEQFF
TGTGCCACCAGCAGAGGGCGGGGGGGCAATGAGCAGTTCTTC
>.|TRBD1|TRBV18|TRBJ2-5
CASSPRQGFQETQYF
TGTGCCAGCTCACCGCGACAGGGTTTCCAAGAGACCCAGTACTTC
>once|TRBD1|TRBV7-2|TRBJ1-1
CASSSPGTGRNTEAFF
TGTGCCAGCAGCTCCCCCGGGACAGGTAGGAACACTGAAGCTTTCTTT
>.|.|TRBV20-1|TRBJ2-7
CSPKQGNEQYF
TGCAGCCCAAAACAGGGCAACGAGCAGTACTTC
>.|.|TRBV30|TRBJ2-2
CAWGPGRTNTGELFF
TGTGCCTGGGGGCCTGGCAGGACGAACACCGGGGAGCTGTTTTTT
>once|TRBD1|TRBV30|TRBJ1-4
CAWGTGGQDEKLFF
TGTGCCTGGGGCACAGGGGGCCAGGATGAAAAACTGTTTTTT
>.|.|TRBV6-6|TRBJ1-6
CALRSGRTNSPLHF
TGTGCCTTACGAAGTGGCCGCACTAATTCACCCCTCCACTTT
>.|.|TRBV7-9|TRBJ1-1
CASSFQGSAEAFF
TGTGCCAGCAGCTTCCAGGGTTCGGCTGAAGCTTTCTTT
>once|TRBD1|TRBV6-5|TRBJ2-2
CASTTGATGELFF
TGTGCCAGCACCACAGGGGCCACCGGGGAGCTGTTTTTT
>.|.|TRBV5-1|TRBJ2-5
CASSLAVAQETQYF
TGCGCCAGCAGCTTGGCCGTCGCTCAAGAGACCCAGTACTTC
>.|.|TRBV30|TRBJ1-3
CAWTPGRSGNTIYF
TGTGCCTGGACCCCGGGGCGGTCTGGAAACACCATATATTTT
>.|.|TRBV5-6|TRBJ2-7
CASSFGGRGEQYF
TGTGCCAGCAGCTTCGGGGGTCGCGGCGAGCAGTACTTC
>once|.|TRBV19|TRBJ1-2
CASSQGKAYYGYTF
TGTGCCAGTAGCCAGGGGAAGGCTTACTATGGCTACACCTTC
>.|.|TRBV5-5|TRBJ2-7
CASSLGRDSFYEQYF
TGTGCCAGCAGCTTGGGTCGGGACTCCTTCTACGAGCAGTACTTC
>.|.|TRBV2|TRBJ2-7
CASSEGDGGQYF
TGTGCCAGCAGTGAAGGGGACGGGGGGCAGTACTTC
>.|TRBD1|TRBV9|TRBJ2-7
CASSVAAGGNLDEQYF
TGTGCCAGCAGCGTAGCCGCAGGGGGCAACCTGGACGAGCAGTACTTC
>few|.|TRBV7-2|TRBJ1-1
CASSLQGRDTEAFF
TGTGCCAGCAGCTTACAGGGGCGCGACACTGAAGCTTTCTTT
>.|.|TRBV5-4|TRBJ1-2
CASSIRQVRALNGYTF
TGTGCCAGCAGCATACGACAGGTTCGTGCCTTAAATGGCTACACCTTC
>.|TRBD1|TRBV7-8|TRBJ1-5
CASSLEIATGRNQPQHF
TGTGCCAGCAGCTTAGAAATTGCGACAGGGCGGAATCAGCCCCAGCATTTT
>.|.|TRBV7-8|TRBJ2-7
CASRPTGRSSYEQYF
TGTGCCAGCAGACCCACAGGTCGGAGCTCCTACGAGCAGTACTTC
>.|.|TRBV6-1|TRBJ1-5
CASSELTGNQPQHF
TGTGCCAGCAGTGAATTGACAGGCAATCAGCCCCAGCATTTT
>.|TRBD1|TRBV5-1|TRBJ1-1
CASSRGTVRMNTEAFF
TGCGCCAGCAGCCGCGGGACAGTAAGGATGAACACTGAAGCTTTCTTT
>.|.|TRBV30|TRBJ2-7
CAWSVDRYEQYF
TGTGCCTGGAGTGTAGACAGGTACGAGCAGTACTTC
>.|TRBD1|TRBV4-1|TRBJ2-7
CASSPATGESEQYF
TGCGCCAGCAGCCCAGCGACAGGGGAGAGCGAGCAGTACTTC
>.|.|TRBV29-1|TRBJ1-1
CSVAGRGTEAFF
TGCAGCGTAGCCGGGCGCGGGACTGAAGCTTTCTTT
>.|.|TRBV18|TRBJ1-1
CASSPRALMNTEAFF
TGTGCCAGCTCACCAAGGGCCCTGATGAACACTGAAGCTTTCTTT
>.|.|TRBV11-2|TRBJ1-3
CASSTGSNSGNTIYF
TGTGCCAGCAGCACGGGGAGTAACTCTGGAAACACCATATATTTT
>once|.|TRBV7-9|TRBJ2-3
CASSLVSGSFVPDTQYF
TGTGCCAGCAGCTTAGTGTCAGGGTCTTTCGTCCCAGATACGCAGTATTTT
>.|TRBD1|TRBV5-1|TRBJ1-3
CASSPTATGGYSGNTIYF
TGCGCCAGCAGTCCGACAGCGACAGGGGGATACTCTGGAAACACCATATATTTT
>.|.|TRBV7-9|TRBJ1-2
CASSSVGVRTNYGYTF
TGTGCCAGCAGCTCTGTGGGGGTCAGGACCAACTATGGCTACACCTTC